The clone carrying this TCR beta chain was detected ten times or more. As it was prepared, the TCRbeta library received unique molecular identifiers. MiXCR, applied by TCRdb to the PCR reads, yields one record per CDR3 protein. The sample yields approximately 640,000 distinct CDR3 sequences, around 17% seen once. Per the germline V gene, CDR1 is DFQATT and CDR2 is SNEGSKA (reference sequence). The CDR3 is 15 residues long. V lost 1 base and J lost 2, with 13 bases in between. The source of the sample is a study of T-cell reconstitution after alpha-beta-depleted transplantation in children. The genes are TRBV20-1 and TRBJ2-3; D possibly corresponds to TRBD1 (5 bases). This TCR derives from a human donor who donated a stem cell graft to a child with acute myeloid leukemia. The sequenced sample was PBMCs from the stem cell graft donor, obtained from the stem cell graft. This chain's CDR3 is CSARGRQYLTDTQYF. The DNA for the CDR3 is TGCAGTGCTAGAGGCCGACAGTATCTCACAGATACGCAGTATTTT.